The 32 T cell receptor beta chains presented below share a single source sample, sequenced in a study of T cells in localized non-small cell lung cancer. Using immunoSEQ multiplex PCR, the repertoire was profiled, and TCRdb retains in-frame clones only, with some absent. The sample consists of approximately 49,000 clones, approximately 77% of them appearing once. The sequencing here drew on peripheral blood, taken before any cancer treatment. The receptors originated from a man aged 35 to 69 with stage I squamous cell lung carcinoma.

The chain recombines TRBV19 with TRBJ1-1; tentatively, D is TRBD1 (5 bases). Trimming stripped 1 base from V and 7 bases from J, with 10 bases between. CDR1 is LNHDA and CDR2 is SQIVND in the germline V gene (reference sequence). The CDR3 has 13 residues. Written as DNA, the CDR3 is TGTGCCAGTAGTATAGCCCCGGGGGGTGAAGCTTTCTTT. It yields the protein CASSIAPGGEAFF.

The CDR3 spells CASSLVQGGTGELFF. The CDR3 bases are TGTGCCAGCAGCTTAGTGCAGGGGGGAACCGGGGAGCTGTTTTTT. The chain couples TRBV7-8 to TRBJ2-2; D possibly corresponds to TRBD1 (7 bases). The V gene's germline CDR1 is SGHVS and CDR2 FQNEAQ. The CDR3 has 15 residues. Trimming shortened V by 1 base and J by 5 bases, and 11 bases separated the two germline ends.

In this sample, this clone turned up once. The genes are TRBV30 and TRBJ1-2; tentative D call: TRBD1 (5 bases). Trimming pared 8 bases from V and 4 bases from J, leaving 29 bases between. This CDR3 has 17 residues. Germline V gene data show CDR1 as GTSNPN and CDR2 as SVGIG (reference sequence). The CDR3, as DNA: TGTGCCCGAGGAATTGCAGGGAGTTTTTCAGTCGGCTATGGCTACACCTTC. Its translation is CARGIAGSFSVGYGYTF.

The chain employs TRBV28 and TRBJ1-1; D remains ambiguous. The V and J ends lost 7 bases and 0 bases respectively, with 15 bases between them. The length of the CDR3 is 15 residues. Germline V gene lookup returns CDR1 MDHEN and CDR2 SYDVKM. The CDR3 coding sequence is TGTGCCAGCACCCTCCCGAGAGTTATGAACACTGAAGCTTTCTTT. It is translated as CASTLPRVMNTEAFF.

The J gene is TRBJ1-1, the V gene TRBV7-9; D is unresolved. This CDR3 contains 15 residues. The V gene lost 1 base and the J gene lost 10 bases, with 19 bases spanning the gap. Germline loops: CDR1 SEHNR, CDR2 FQNEAQ (reference sequence). The CDR3 nucleotides read TGTGCCAGCAGCTTAGATGATTACTCCCGAGGCGGAGCTTTCTTT. It encodes CASSLDDYSRGGAFF.

This sequence joins TRBV25-1 and TRBJ2-3, with 7 bases matching TRBD2. Germline V CDR1 and CDR2: MGHDK, SYGVNS. Trimming took 3 bases from V and 0 from J; bases not matched to a gene: 3. The CDR3 covers 15 residues. The DNA of the CDR3 is TGTGCCAGCAGTGACCAGGGAGGGAGCACAGATACGCAGTATTTT. This encodes CASSDQGGSTDTQYF.

J is TRBJ1-1 and V is TRBV19; TRBD1 matches at 7 bases. The CDR3 runs to 14 residues. Germline CDR1 is LNHDA and CDR2 is SQIVND (reference sequence). V dropped 6 bases and J dropped 1; count of bases not matched to a gene: 5. CDR3 residues: CASSHRGQNTEAFF. As DNA, the CDR3 is TGTGCCAGTAGCCACAGGGGCCAGAACACTGAAGCTTTCTTT.

The gene calls are TRBV11-2 and TRBJ2-7, with D uncertain. Germline loops: CDR1 SGHAT, CDR2 FQNNGV. This CDR3 contains 13 residues. Trimming left V 4 bases short and J 7 bases short, with 14 bases between. DNA for the CDR3: TGTGCCAGCAGCTCAGGCCCGCCCCTAGAGCAGTACTTC. Encoded protein: CASSSGPPLEQYF. Supplemented by reference TRBV11-2 and TRBJ2-7, the full variable domain reads EAGVAQSPRYKIIEKRQSVAFWCNPISGHATLYWYQQILGQGPKLLIQFQNNGVVDDSQLPKDRFSAERLKGVDSTLKIQPAKLEDSAVYLCASSSGPPLEQYFGPGTRLTVT.

The CDR3 DNA reads as TGCGCCAGCAGTCAATCTACACACTACAATGAGCAGTTCTTC. It specifies CASSQSTHYNEQFF. The genes are TRBV23-1 and TRBJ2-1, with no clear D. TRBV23-1 is an open reading frame, and its role is uncertain. V shed 0 bases and J shed 3 bases, with 6 bases lying between them. The CDR3 is made up of 14 amino acids.

This clone was detected once. The chain has TRBV6-5 and TRBJ2-7; possibly TRBD1 for D (6 bases). The CDR3 runs 13 residues. The germline V gene has CDR1 MNHEY and CDR2 SVGAGI. The ends were cut back, 6 bases at V and 2 bases at J, with 11 bases in the middle. In DNA, the CDR3 is TGTGCCAGCAGCCAGACAGGAACCTACGAGCAGTACTTC. Translation gives CASSQTGTYEQYF.

The chain employs TRBV7-3 and TRBJ1-1, with D possibly matching TRBD1 (5 bases). From germline, CDR1 is SGHTA and CDR2 FQGTGA. This CDR3 is built from 13 residues. Trimming pared 5 bases from V and 4 bases from J, leaving 11 bases between. The CDR3 loop is CASSPRGATEAFF. CDR3 coding DNA: TGTGCCAGCAGCCCCCGGGGCGCCACTGAAGCTTTCTTT. Drawing the rest from reference TRBV7-3 and TRBJ1-1, the complete variable domain is GAGVSQTPSNKVTEKGKYVELRCDPISGHTALYWYRQSLGQGPEFLIYFQGTGAADDSGLPNDRFFAVRPEGSVSTLKIQRTERGDSAVYLCASSPRGATEAFFGQGTRLTVV.

The chain carries TRBV6-5 and TRBJ1-3; 8 positions match TRBD1. CDR3 length equals 13 residues. Germline V gene lookup returns CDR1 MNHEY and CDR2 SVGAGI. J gave up 7 bases and V 5 bases, and 4 bases lay outside the gene matches. CDR3 nucleotides: TGTGCCAGCAGTAAACAGGGGGGTAACACCATATATTTT. This encodes CASSKQGGNTIYF.

V is TRBV5-4 and J is TRBJ2-5; 9 nucleotides agree with TRBD1. Germline values: CDR1 SGHNT, CDR2 YYREEE (reference sequence). The CDR3 contains 15 residues. Losses at the gene ends were 4 bases for V and 3 bases for J; bases not matched to a gene: 7. In nucleotides, the CDR3 is TGTGCCAGCAGCCTAGGGGGACAGGGAAAAGAGACCCAGTACTTC. Translation gives CASSLGGQGKETQYF.

The V and J genes are TRBV9 and TRBJ1-5; no definite D call. CDR1 is SGDLS and CDR2 is YYNGEE in the germline V gene. CDR3 size: 13 residues. V was cut by 0 bases and J by 7 bases, with 8 bases left in between. This chain's CDR3 is CASSVEFWQPQHF. CDR3 nucleotides: TGTGCCAGCAGCGTAGAATTTTGGCAGCCCCAGCATTTT.

The rearrangement uses TRBV7-3 and TRBJ2-2; D unclear. CDR3 length equals 13 residues. With 5 bases removed from V and 6 bases from J, the gap between germline ends came to 10 bases. The germline gives CDR1 SGHTA, CDR2 FQGTGA. The CDR3 region has the DNA TGTGCCAGCAGCCAGTCTACCCCCGGGGAGCTGTTTTTT. Translating gives CASSQSTPGELFF.

This clone was detected once. The gene calls are TRBV7-2 and TRBJ2-4; D gene uncertain. Germline-derived CDR1 and CDR2 are SGHTA and FQGNSA. The ends were cut back, 5 bases at V and 1 base at J, with 15 bases in the middle. The CDR3 is made up of 16 amino acids. The CDR3 DNA is TGTGCCAGCAGCCCCAAGGTGGGTGGGGCCAAAAACATTCAGTACTTC. This gives the protein CASSPKVGGAKNIQYF.

The chain recombines TRBV28 with TRBJ1-5; D ambiguous. V was cut by 7 bases and J by 5 bases, with 12 bases left in between. The CDR3 runs 13 residues. CDR1 and CDR2 from the germline V gene are MDHEN and SYDVKM. This chain's CDR3 is CASTMAPDQPQHF. Here the CDR3 DNA reads TGTGCCAGCACCATGGCCCCGGATCAGCCCCAGCATTTT. The whole variable domain, remainder taken from reference TRBV28 and TRBJ1-5, is DVKVTQSSRYLVKRTGEKVFLECVQDMDHENMFWYRQDPGLGLRLIYFSYDVKMKEKGDIPEGYSVSREKKERFSLILESASTNQTSMYLCASTMAPDQPQHFGDGTRLSIL.

This clone is termed medium-sized (0.01 to 0.1%). The chain carries TRBV7-3 and TRBJ2-2, with 8 nucleotides matching TRBD1. This CDR3 region has 15 residues. Germline assignment: CDR1 SGHTA and CDR2 FQGTGA. The V segment lost 4 bases and the J segment 5 bases; nucleotides outside the gene matches: 6. CDR3 DNA: TGTGCCAGCAGCTCCTCCACAGGGGGTACCGGGGAGCTGTTTTTT. As protein: CASSSSTGGTGELFF.

This clone has just one count. The rearrangement uses TRBV6-1 and TRBJ2-7, with 8 bases aligning to TRBD1. The CDR3 totals 12 residues. The V and J ends lost 9 bases and 7 bases, in that order; junction bases with no gene match: 8. Germline CDR1 MNHNS, CDR2 SASEGT. The DNA of the CDR3 is TGTGCCAGTGGGACAGGATCTGGGGAGCAGTACTTC. Its translation: CASGTGSGEQYF.

V and J are TRBV27 and TRBJ1-1; D ambiguous. From germline, CDR1 is MNHEY and CDR2 SMNVEV (reference sequence). The CDR3 sequence is 14 residues long. V gave up 8 bases and J gave up 0 bases, with 13 bases separating them. This CDR3 reads CASFSFSMNTEAFF. CDR3 nucleotide sequence: TGTGCCAGCTTTTCATTCTCCATGAACACTGAAGCTTTCTTT.

The chain uses TRBV28 and TRBJ1-1; tentatively, D is TRBD1 (6 bases). CDR1 MDHEN and CDR2 SYDVKM come from the germline V gene. This CDR3 region has 15 residues. With 5 bases removed from V and 6 bases from J, the gap between germline ends came to 19 bases. This chain's CDR3 is CASSPPTGGVAEAFF. The DNA of the CDR3 is TGTGCCAGCAGTCCACCGACAGGAGGGGTGGCTGAAGCTTTCTTT.

The rearrangement uses TRBV28 and TRBJ1-1; the D is unclear. Looked up from germline, CDR1 is MDHEN and CDR2 is SYDVKM. The CDR3 loop spans 14 amino acids. Trimming removed 3 bases from V and 0 bases from J, with 8 bases in between. The CDR3 protein is CASSFMPLNTEAFF. The CDR3 nucleotides read TGTGCCAGCAGTTTTATGCCCCTGAACACTGAAGCTTTCTTT.

The V gene is TRBV7-9, the J gene TRBJ2-2; D unclear. Deletions cut 2 bases from V and 8 bases from J, with 9 bases between. This CDR3 comprises 13 residues. Per the germline V gene, CDR1 is SEHNR and CDR2 is FQNEAQ (reference sequence). CDR3 residues: CASSLSLEGELFF. The CDR3 DNA reads TGTGCCAGCAGCTTATCGCTCGAGGGGGAGCTGTTTTTT.

The chain combines TRBV28 with TRBJ2-1; 9 positions agree with TRBD1. Germline values: CDR1 MDHEN, CDR2 SYDVKM. CDR3 length equals 15 residues. The V segment lost 4 bases and the J segment 7 bases; nucleotides outside the gene matches: 8. The CDR3 loop is CASSSHGDRANEQFF. The CDR3 DNA follows: TGTGCCAGCAGTTCTCACGGGGACAGGGCAAATGAGCAGTTCTTC.

The genes are TRBV14 and TRBJ2-1, with D unclear. CDR1 and CDR2 from the germline V gene are SGHDN and FVKESK. V gave up 1 base and J gave up 11 bases, with 12 bases separating them. This CDR3 contains 13 residues. For the CDR3, the DNA is TGTGCCAGCAGCCAAGCCCCCACCGTCCAGCAGTTCTTC. Its translation: CASSQAPTVQQFF. The whole variable domain, filled in from reference TRBV14 and TRBJ2-1, reads EAGVTQFPSHSVIEKGQTVTLRCDPISGHDNLYWYRRVMGKEIKFLLHFVKESKQDESGMPNNRFLAERTGGTYSTLKVQPAELEDSGVYFCASSQAPTVQQFFGPGTRLTVL.

This clone was recorded only once. This chain joins TRBV6-5 and TRBJ2-3; D not certain. CDR1 and CDR2 from the germline V gene are MNHEY and SVGAGI. The CDR3 sequence is 14 residues long. V was clipped by 6 bases and J by 0 bases, with 10 bases between them. The CDR3: CASSRRVSTDTQYF. In nucleotides, the CDR3 is TGTGCCAGCAGCCGTAGAGTAAGCACAGATACGCAGTATTTT.

This clone has more than one count but fewer than ten. The rearrangement links TRBV30 to TRBJ1-6, with D possibly matching TRBD1 (5 bases). CDR1 and CDR2 from the germline V gene are GTSNPN and SVGIG (reference sequence). CDR3 size: 15 residues. The germline V and J ends were trimmed by 4 bases and 9 bases, with 19 bases remaining between them. The CDR3 sequence: CAWNTGGTVSSPLHF. In nucleotides, the CDR3 is TGTGCCTGGAACACCGGTGGGACCGTCTCTTCACCCCTCCACTTT.

The chain couples TRBV11-2 to TRBJ2-7, with 15 bases fitting TRBD2. Germline assignment: CDR1 SGHAT and CDR2 FQNNGV. This CDR3 has 16 residues. J gave up 6 bases and V 7 bases, and 10 bases lay outside the gene matches. The CDR3 DNA sequence: TGTGCCAGCACCGAGGGGACTAGCGGGGGGCCAAGCGAGCAGTACTTC. This gives the protein CASTEGTSGGPSEQYF. Complete variable domain (other parts from reference TRBV11-2 and TRBJ2-7): EAGVAQSPRYKIIEKRQSVAFWCNPISGHATLYWYQQILGQGPKLLIQFQNNGVVDDSQLPKDRFSAERLKGVDSTLKIQPAKLEDSAVYLCASTEGTSGGPSEQYFGPGTRLTVT.

The chain recombines TRBV27 with TRBJ2-7; possible D gene TRBD1, 6 bases. The CDR3 is 18 residues long. The germline V gene encodes CDR1 MNHEY and CDR2 SMNVEV (reference sequence). V shed 3 bases and J shed 2 bases, with 23 bases lying between them. The CDR3 reads CASSFLDSIRGSPYEQYF. The CDR3 DNA reads TGTGCCAGCAGTTTCCTGGATTCCATCAGGGGTTCGCCCTACGAGCAGTACTTC.

V usage is TRBV10-3 and J usage is TRBJ1-5; tentative D call: TRBD1 (5 bases). Germline-derived CDR1 and CDR2 are ENHRY and SYGVKD. V gave up 4 bases and J gave up 2 bases, with 6 bases separating them. This CDR3 region has 13 residues. As DNA, the CDR3 is TGTGCCATCAGTGGGGGGGGCAATCAGCCCCAGCATTTT. Protein product: CAISGGGNQPQHF.

This clone has more than one count but fewer than ten. This chain joins TRBV9 and TRBJ1-2; TRBD1 matches at 9 bases. Trimming removed 5 bases from V and 4 bases from J; junction bases left unmatched: 6. This CDR3 is built from 14 residues. Germline loops: CDR1 SGDLS, CDR2 YYNGEE. For the CDR3, the DNA is TGTGCCAGCAGTTCAACAGGGGGCATCTATGGCTACACCTTC. Amino acids: CASSSTGGIYGYTF.

This clone was seen once. J is TRBJ1-3 and V is TRBV4-2; tentatively, D is TRBD1 (6 bases). V was trimmed by 0 bases and J by 9 bases, leaving 15 bases between them. The CDR3 runs to 15 residues. Germline loops: CDR1 LGHNA, CDR2 YNFKEQ. CDR3: CASSQEQGAGATIYF. The CDR3 DNA is TGTGCCAGCAGCCAAGAACAGGGTGCCGGTGCCACCATATATTTT.